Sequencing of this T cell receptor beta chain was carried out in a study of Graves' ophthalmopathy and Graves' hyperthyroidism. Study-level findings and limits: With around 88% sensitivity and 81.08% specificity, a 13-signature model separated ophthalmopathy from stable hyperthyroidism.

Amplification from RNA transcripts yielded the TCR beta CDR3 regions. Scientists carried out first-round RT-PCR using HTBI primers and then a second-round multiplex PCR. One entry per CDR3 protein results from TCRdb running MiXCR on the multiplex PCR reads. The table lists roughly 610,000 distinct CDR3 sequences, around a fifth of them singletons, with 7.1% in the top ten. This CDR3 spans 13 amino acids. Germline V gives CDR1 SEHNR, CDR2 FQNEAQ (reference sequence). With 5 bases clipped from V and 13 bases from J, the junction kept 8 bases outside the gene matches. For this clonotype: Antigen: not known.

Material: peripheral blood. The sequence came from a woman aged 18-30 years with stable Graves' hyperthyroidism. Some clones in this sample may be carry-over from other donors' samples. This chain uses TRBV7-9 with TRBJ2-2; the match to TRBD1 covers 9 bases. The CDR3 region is CASSARQGGMLFF. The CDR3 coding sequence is TGTGCCAGCAGCGCAAGACAGGGGGGAATGCTGTTTTTT.